Presented here are 30 T cell receptor beta chains from one specimen sequenced in a study of T cell responses to AZD1222 COVID-19 vaccine. Libraries were prepared by immunoSEQ multiplex PCR; TCRdb keeps only in-frame clonotypes and omits some of them. The sample holds some 130,000 clones, roughly 90% seen once. Here the sequenced sample was peripheral blood, taken on day 0 of AZD1222 vaccination. These receptors came from an adult in good health.

This chain links TRBV28 with TRBJ1-1; D is unresolved. V dropped 6 bases and J dropped 1 base, with 15 bases sitting between them. CDR1 and CDR2 from the germline V gene are MDHEN and SYDVKM. The CDR3 is made up of 15 amino acids. CDR3 coding DNA: TGTGCCAGCAGGTCTGGGTGGGGAGGGAACACTGAAGCTTTCTTT. Its translation is CASRSGWGGNTEAFF.

This chain links TRBV18 with TRBJ2-5; D not resolved. Trimming shortened V by 0 bases and J by 1 base, and 3 bases separated the two germline ends. CDR3 length equals 13 residues. The V gene's germline CDR1 is KGHSH and CDR2 LQKENI. As DNA, the CDR3 is TGTGCCAGCTCACCACCCGTCCAAGAGACCCAGTACTTC. It encodes CASSPPVQETQYF.

The chain employs TRBV7-9 and TRBJ1-4; weak D call: TRBD1 (5 bases). CDR3 length: 15 amino acids. Germline V gives CDR1 SEHNR, CDR2 FQNEAQ (reference sequence). Trimming cost V 6 bases and J 8 bases, with 19 bases left between them. The CDR3 here is CASRGTGTEFEKLFF. As DNA, the CDR3 is TGTGCCAGCAGGGGTACCGGGACTGAGTTCGAAAAACTGTTTTTT.

V gene TRBV2 combines with J gene TRBJ1-1; unclear D gene. CDR1 SNHLY and CDR2 FYNNEI come from the germline V gene. The CDR3 runs 13 residues. The V end was cut by 8 bases, the J end by 6 bases, with 16 bases between. CDR3 nucleotide sequence: TGTGCCAGCGGGAAGGCTGAGTGGCCTGAAGCTTTCTTT. Its translation is CASGKAEWPEAFF.

This clone was detected once. This chain links TRBV28 with TRBJ1-5, with TRBD1 identical over 9 bases. The V gene end was trimmed by 5 bases and the J gene end by 7 bases; junction bases not matched to a gene: 9. The CDR3 covers 15 residues. Germline CDR1 is MDHEN and CDR2 is SYDVKM. The CDR3 is CASSRDRESRQPQHF. The CDR3 nucleotides read TGTGCCAGCAGTCGGGACAGGGAATCTCGACAGCCCCAGCATTTT.

The rearrangement joins TRBV19 to TRBJ1-2; weak D call: TRBD1 (6 bases). The ends were cut back, 3 bases at V and 0 bases at J, with 11 bases in the middle. The CDR3 totals 15 residues. Per the germline V gene, CDR1 is LNHDA and CDR2 is SQIVND (reference sequence). The CDR3 DNA follows: TGTGCCAGTAGTATTACGTGGACAGCTAACTATGGCTACACCTTC. Translated: CASSITWTANYGYTF. The variable domain in full, with the rest retrieved from reference TRBV19 and TRBJ1-2, is DGGITQSPKYLFRKEGQNVTLSCEQNLNHDAMYWYRQDPGQGLRLIYYSQIVNDFQKGDIAEGYSVSREKKESFPLTVTSAQKNPTAFYLCASSITWTANYGYTFGSGTRLTVV.

A single count supports this clone. The V and J genes are TRBV29-1 and TRBJ2-7; D may be TRBD2 (5 bases). CDR1 and CDR2 from the germline V gene are SQVTM and ANQGSEA. The CDR3 has 13 residues. Trimming shortened V by 2 bases and J by 4 bases, and 12 bases separated the two germline ends. CDR3 coding DNA: TGCAGCGTTGAATCGGTTCGGGATTACGAGCAGTACTTC. The encoded protein is CSVESVRDYEQYF.

The table lists this clone with a count of one. The rearrangement links TRBV7-9 to TRBJ2-3; TRBD2 is a possible D gene (6 bases). This CDR3 region has 16 residues. The germline gives CDR1 SEHNR, CDR2 FQNEAQ (reference sequence). Between the trimmed V and J ends, which lost 6 bases and 1 base, there was a span of 17 bases. CDR3 sequence: CASRPMRGGGTDTQYF. CDR3 coding DNA: TGTGCCAGCAGACCCATGCGGGGCGGAGGCACAGATACGCAGTATTTT.

The chain links TRBV27 to TRBJ1-5, with D perhaps matching TRBD1 (6 bases). V lost 5 bases, J lost 0 bases, and 11 bases lay in between. There are 15 residues in the CDR3. Per germline, CDR1 MNHEY and CDR2 SMNVEV (reference sequence). Here the CDR3 reads CASSPRGVSNQPQHF. In DNA, the CDR3 is TGTGCCAGCAGTCCAAGGGGGGTTAGCAATCAGCCCCAGCATTTT.

CDR3 region: CASSSYKNRDRGYEQYF. The CDR3 DNA is TGTGCCAGCAGTTCCTACAAAAACCGGGACAGGGGGTACGAGCAGTACTTC. The rearrangement uses TRBV27 and TRBJ2-7, with 11 bases identical to TRBD1. Losses at the gene ends were 4 bases for V and 4 bases for J; bases not matched to a gene: 12. The CDR3 totals 17 residues. The germline CDR1 and CDR2 sequences are MNHEY and SMNVEV (reference sequence).

The CDR3 loop is CASTHVGVELHEQYF. CDR3 nucleotide sequence: TGCGCCAGCACTCATGTAGGGGTTGAGCTCCACGAGCAGTACTTC. The chain recombines TRBV23-1 with TRBJ2-7; TRBD1 might be the D (5 bases). TRBV23-1 counts as an open reading frame of uncertain function. V was cut by 7 bases and J by 5 bases, with 21 bases left in between. This CDR3 has 15 amino acids.

The chain couples TRBV19 to TRBJ1-1, with 7 bases identical to TRBD1. CDR3 size: 13 residues. Germline CDR1 is LNHDA and CDR2 is SQIVND (reference sequence). V trimming: 6 bases; J trimming: 7 bases; junction bases outside the gene matches: 8. The CDR3 is CASREDRVGEAFF. The CDR3 DNA sequence: TGTGCCAGTAGAGAAGACAGGGTTGGTGAAGCTTTCTTT.

The chain uses TRBV27 and TRBJ1-3; no clear D. The CDR3 consists of 13 residues. Germline V gene lookup returns CDR1 MNHEY and CDR2 SMNVEV (reference sequence). Deletions cut 2 bases from V and 0 bases from J, with 2 bases between. CDR3 loop: CASSLDSGNTIYF. The CDR3 nucleotides are TGTGCCAGCAGTTTAGACTCTGGAAACACCATATATTTT.

The chain uses TRBV28 and TRBJ1-1; D might be TRBD1 (6 bases). Per germline, CDR1 MDHEN and CDR2 SYDVKM. V was cut by 2 bases and J by 4 bases, with 11 bases left in between. The CDR3 extends over 14 amino acids. The CDR3 region is CASSLAGAGTEAFF. The CDR3 coding sequence is TGTGCCAGCAGTTTAGCAGGGGCCGGCACTGAAGCTTTCTTT.

J is TRBJ2-2 and V is TRBV27, with TRBD1 matching 7 bases. Germline CDR1 is MNHEY and CDR2 is SMNVEV (reference sequence). Trimming took 5 bases from V and 2 from J; bases not matched to a gene: 11. This CDR3 spans 17 amino acids. The CDR3 loop is CASSPIGGQINTGELFF. The CDR3 DNA follows: TGTGCCAGCAGTCCCATAGGGGGACAGATCAACACCGGGGAGCTGTTTTTT.

The J gene is TRBJ2-1, the V gene TRBV11-3; 16 nucleotides line up with TRBD2. Looked up from germline, CDR1 is SGHNT and CDR2 is YENEEA. J lost 7 bases, V lost 5 bases, and 2 bases had no gene match. This CDR3 is 15 amino acids long. CDR3 sequence reads: CASSQGLAGGNEQFF. The DNA of the CDR3 is TGTGCCAGCAGCCAGGGACTAGCGGGGGGGAATGAGCAGTTCTTC.

A single count supports this clone. The chain carries TRBV10-3 and TRBJ1-1, with 8 bases that match TRBD1. CDR1 ENHRY and CDR2 SYGVKD come from the germline V gene. The CDR3 has 17 residues. The ends lost 2 bases at V and 1 base at J; junction bases unmatched: 9. The CDR3: CAISERGGQAGNTEAFF. DNA of the CDR3: TGTGCCATCAGTGAGAGAGGGGGACAGGCGGGGAACACTGAAGCTTTCTTT.

The rearrangement joins TRBV12-3 or TRBV12-4 to TRBJ1-1; D is perhaps TRBD1 (6 bases). V lost 2 bases and J 11 bases, leaving 12 bases between the germline ends. CDR3 length: 12 amino acids. The CDR3, as DNA: TGTGCCAGCAGTTTAAAAGGGACAAACGCTTTCTTT. Protein: CASSLKGTNAFF.

A remark on this clone: One junction end does not reproduce the germline sequence, and a read error may be involved. The gene calls are TRBV7-9 and TRBJ2-7; 7 bases line up with TRBD1. Germline V gives CDR1 SEHNR, CDR2 FQNEAQ (reference sequence). The CDR3 loop spans 11 amino acids. CDR3 loop: CASSLGDRVDF. The CDR3 DNA is TGTGCCAGCAGCTTAGGGGACAGAGTCGATTTC. The variable domain in full, with the rest retrieved from reference TRBV7-9 and TRBJ2-7, is DTGVSQNPRHKITKRGQNVTFRCDPISEHNRLYWYRQTLGQGPEFLTYFQNEAQLEKSRLLSDRFSAERPKGSFSTLEIQRTEQGDSAMYLCASSLGDRVDFGPGTRLTVT.

This chain connects TRBV18 to TRBJ1-4; D perhaps matches TRBD1 (5 bases). Trimming took off 3 bases at V and 7 bases at J, with 15 bases between the two ends. Per the germline V gene, CDR1 is KGHSH and CDR2 is LQKENI. There are 15 residues in the CDR3. CDR3 sequence (DNA): TGTGCCAGCTCACCGTCCCAGGGATCTGGTGAAAAACTGTTTTTT. This sequence encodes CASSPSQGSGEKLFF.

The V call is TRBV19, the J call TRBJ1-3; D perhaps matches TRBD1 (5 bases). CDR3 length: 16 residues. Per the germline V gene, CDR1 is LNHDA and CDR2 is SQIVND (reference sequence). V was pared by 3 bases and J by 9 bases, with 21 bases between. The CDR3 loop reads CASSMLGDRPWSTIYF. The CDR3 DNA is TGTGCCAGTAGTATGCTGGGAGACAGACCCTGGAGCACCATATATTTT.

The genes are TRBV3-1 (or the pseudogene TRBV3-2) and TRBJ1-1; D is unresolved. Trimming cost V 2 bases and J 6 bases, with 10 bases left between them. The CDR3 runs 13 residues. The germline V gene encodes CDR1 LGHDT and CDR2 YNNKEL (reference sequence). The CDR3 DNA sequence: TGTGCCAGCAGCCAATCCAGAGGCGCTGAAGCTTTCTTT. Its protein product is CASSQSRGAEAFF.

Only one count was recorded for this clone. The V gene is TRBV5-1, the J gene TRBJ1-1; unclear D gene. This CDR3 spans 15 amino acids. Germline V gene sequence: CDR1 SGHRS, CDR2 YFSETQ. V was clipped by 0 bases and J by 1 base, with 10 bases between them. The CDR3 here is CASSLGAPRNTEAFF. The DNA for the CDR3 is TGCGCCAGCAGCTTGGGGGCCCCCAGGAACACTGAAGCTTTCTTT.

Notes on this clone: Other DNA sequences of this sample code for an identical CDR3. This chain joins TRBV27 and TRBJ1-2; D perhaps matches TRBD1 (6 bases). CDR1 and CDR2 (germline): MNHEY, SMNVEV (reference sequence). V was cut by 6 bases and J by 4 bases, with 12 bases left in between. This CDR3 comprises 13 residues. CDR3 nucleotides: TGTGCCAGCAGCCCTAGAGGGGGCTATGGCTACACCTTC. It translates to CASSPRGGYGYTF.

The chain joins TRBV7-2 to TRBJ2-3; maybe TRBD2 (5 bases). CDR3 length equals 17 residues. V was pared by 3 bases and J by 0 bases, with 16 bases between. Germline lookup yields CDR1 SGHTA and CDR2 FQGNSA. This chain's CDR3 is CASSLSSGSKSTDTQYF. Written as DNA, the CDR3 is TGTGCCAGCAGCTTGTCGTCGGGGTCGAAGAGCACAGATACGCAGTATTTT. Full variable domain (remainder filled in from reference TRBV7-2 and TRBJ2-3): GAGVSQSPSNKVTEKGKDVELRCDPISGHTALYWYRQSLGQGLEFLIYFQGNSAPDKSGLPSDRFSAERTGGSVSTLTIQRTQQEDSAVYLCASSLSSGSKSTDTQYFGPGTRLTVL.

The CDR3 DNA follows: TGTGCCAGCAGCGGGGGACCGGTGAACACTGAAGCTTTCTTT. Translated, it gives CASSGGPVNTEAFF. This chain joins TRBV11-3 and TRBJ1-1; TRBD1 is a possible D gene (5 bases). This CDR3 comprises 14 residues. Trimming removed 5 bases at V and 0 bases at J, with 10 bases between. Germline V lookup: CDR1 SGHNT, CDR2 YENEEA.

This chain uses TRBV5-4 with TRBJ1-2; D is undetermined. The CDR3 length is 13 residues. Trimming removed 5 bases at V and 0 bases at J, with 8 bases between. The germline V gene encodes CDR1 SGHNT and CDR2 YYREEE (reference sequence). The CDR3 protein is CASRDESNYGYTF. CDR3 in DNA: TGTGCCAGCAGGGATGAATCTAACTATGGCTACACCTTC.

This chain connects TRBV27 to TRBJ1-1; tentatively, D is TRBD1 (6 bases). There are 14 residues in the CDR3. The V end was cut by 9 bases, the J end by 5 bases, with 19 bases between. Germline CDR1 is MNHEY and CDR2 is SMNVEV (reference sequence). The CDR3 protein is CASCSFQGLTEAFF. Written as DNA, the CDR3 is TGTGCCAGTTGTTCCTTTCAGGGGCTTACTGAAGCTTTCTTT.

Only one count was recorded for this clone. This chain connects TRBV15 to TRBJ2-7; 14 nucleotides match TRBD2. Germline V gene data show CDR1 as LNHNV and CDR2 as YYDKDF (reference sequence). The CDR3 has 19 residues. The trim removed 3 bases at V and 5 bases at J, leaving 15 bases unmatched. Here the CDR3 DNA reads TGTGCCACCAGCAGCGCGGGACTAGCGGGAGTCATATCGGAGGACGAGCAGTACTTC. Translating it yields CATSSAGLAGVISEDEQYF.

The V and J genes are TRBV29-1 and TRBJ1-2; possibly TRBD1 for D (5 bases). The germline V gene has CDR1 SQVTM and CDR2 ANQGSEA. Trimming pared 6 bases from V and 2 bases from J, leaving 10 bases between. The CDR3 is made up of 12 amino acids. The CDR3 DNA reads as TGCAGCGTCGAGGACAAGAACTATGGCTACACCTTC. Translated, it gives CSVEDKNYGYTF.